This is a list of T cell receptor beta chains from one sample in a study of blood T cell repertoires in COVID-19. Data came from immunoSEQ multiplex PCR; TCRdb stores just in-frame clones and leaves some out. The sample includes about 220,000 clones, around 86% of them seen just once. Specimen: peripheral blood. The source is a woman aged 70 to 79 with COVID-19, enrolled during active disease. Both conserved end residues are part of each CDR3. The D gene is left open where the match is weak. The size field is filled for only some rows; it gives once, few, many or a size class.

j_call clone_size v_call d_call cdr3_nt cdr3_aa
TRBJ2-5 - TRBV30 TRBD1 TGTGCCTGTCTTACCCGGGACAGAGTCCAAGAGACCCAGTACTTC CACLTRDRVQETQYF
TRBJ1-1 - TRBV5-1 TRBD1 TGCGCCAGCAGAGCAGGCCGGGACAGGATGCTCACTGAAGCTTTCTTT CASRAGRDRMLTEAFF
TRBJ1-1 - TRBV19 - TGTGCCAGTAGCGTTTTGGGGGGGAACACTGAAGCTTTCTTT CASSVLGGNTEAFF
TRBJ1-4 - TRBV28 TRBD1 TGTGCCAGCAGAGCACGGGACAGGCCCTTTGGCAGTGAAAAACTGTTTTTT CASRARDRPFGSEKLFF
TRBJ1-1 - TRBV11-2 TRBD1 TGTGCCAGCAGCCCCCGACAGGGGTGGACTGAAGCTTTCTTT CASSPRQGWTEAFF
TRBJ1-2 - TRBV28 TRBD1 TGTGCCAGCAGTCCCGGACAGGGCGCCGGGGGCTACACCTTC CASSPGQGAGGYTF
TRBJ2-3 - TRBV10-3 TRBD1 TGTGCCATCAGCCCGGGACAGGGTATCACAGATACGCAGTATTTT CAISPGQGITDTQYF
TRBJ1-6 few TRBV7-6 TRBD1 TGTGCCAGCAGCCCCCGCGAGACAGGGAGGTCCTATAATTCACCCCTCCACTTT CASSPRETGRSYNSPLHF
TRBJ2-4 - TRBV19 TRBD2 TGTGCCAGTAGCCCACCCCTTGCGGGAGGGTTAAACATTCAGTACTTC CASSPPLAGGLNIQYF
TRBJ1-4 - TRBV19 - TGTGCCAGTAGCATAGGGAGCCTATCTGAAAAACTGTTTTTT CASSIGSLSEKLFF
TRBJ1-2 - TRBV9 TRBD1 TGTGCCAGCAGCGTCCAACCGGGACAGAACTATGGCTACACCTTC CASSVQPGQNYGYTF
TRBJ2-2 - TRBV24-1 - TGTGCCACCAGTGATTTGCAAACCAGGAACACCGGGGAGCTGTTTTTT CATSDLQTRNTGELFF
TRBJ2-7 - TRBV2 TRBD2 TGTGCCAGCACACCTACATTAGCGGGAACGTACGAGCAGTACTTC CASTPTLAGTYEQYF
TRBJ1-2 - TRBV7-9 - TGTGCCAGCAGCTTAGCGGCAGTTAGGCGGAACTATGGCTACACCTTC CASSLAAVRRNYGYTF
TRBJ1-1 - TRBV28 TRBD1 TGTGCCAGCACCGTATCAGGGGGCTATGGCACTGAAGCTTTCTTT CASTVSGGYGTEAFF
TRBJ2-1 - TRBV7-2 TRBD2 TGTGCCAGCAGCTTAGGGCTAGCGGGGGGAAGCTCCTACAATGAGCAGTTCTTC CASSLGLAGGSSYNEQFF
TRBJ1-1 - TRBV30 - TGTGCCTCCATGGTCGGGGGGAACACTGAAGCTTTCTTT CASMVGGNTEAFF
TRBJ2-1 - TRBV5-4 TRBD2 TGTGCCAGCATGAGGACTAGCGGGAACAATGAGCAGTTCTTC CASMRTSGNNEQFF
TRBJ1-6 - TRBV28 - TGTGCCAGCAGGACGGCGACAGCGGGAAGTAATTCACCCCTCCACTTT CASRTATAGSNSPLHF
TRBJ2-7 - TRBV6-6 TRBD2 TGTGCCAGTTCCCGGCGGGAGGGCTACGAGCAGTACTTC CASSRREGYEQYF
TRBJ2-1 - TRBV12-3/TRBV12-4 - TGTGCCAGCAGGGAGAGCTCCTACAATGAGCAGTTCTTC CASRESSYNEQFF
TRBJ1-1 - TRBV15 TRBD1 TGTGCCACCGCGACAGGGTCCTGGAACACTGAAGCTTTCTTT CATATGSWNTEAFF
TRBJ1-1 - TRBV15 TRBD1 TGTGCCACCAGCAGAGATTGGGACAGGGGGGGCAGGAGTCCCACTGAAGCTTTCTTT CATSRDWDRGGRSPTEAFF
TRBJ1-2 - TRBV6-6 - TGTGCCAGCAGCCGCCTACAGGGCGACTATGGCTACACCTTC CASSRLQGDYGYTF
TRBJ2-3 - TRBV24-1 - TGTGCCACCAGTGATTCGACAGTAGATACGCAGTATTTT CATSDSTVDTQYF
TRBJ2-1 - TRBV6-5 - TGTGCCAGCAGGAAACGGGAGTCTTCCTACAATGAGCAGTTCTTC CASRKRESSYNEQFF
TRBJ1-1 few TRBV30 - TGTGCCTGGTGGACATCGGGCACTGAAGCTTTCTTT CAWWTSGTEAFF
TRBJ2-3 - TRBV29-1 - TGCAGCGTTGAAGAGAGGACAGATACGCAGTATTTT CSVEERTDTQYF
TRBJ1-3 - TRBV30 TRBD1 TGTGCCTGGAGTGTGGGGTGGACAGGCGACTCTGGAAACACCATATATTTT CAWSVGWTGDSGNTIYF
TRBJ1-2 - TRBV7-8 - TGTGCCAGCAGCACCACATACGGGGGCTACACCTTC CASSTTYGGYTF
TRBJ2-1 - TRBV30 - TGTGCCTGGAGTAATAAGTTGGGGGACTTATACAATGAGCAGTTCTTC CAWSNKLGDLYNEQFF